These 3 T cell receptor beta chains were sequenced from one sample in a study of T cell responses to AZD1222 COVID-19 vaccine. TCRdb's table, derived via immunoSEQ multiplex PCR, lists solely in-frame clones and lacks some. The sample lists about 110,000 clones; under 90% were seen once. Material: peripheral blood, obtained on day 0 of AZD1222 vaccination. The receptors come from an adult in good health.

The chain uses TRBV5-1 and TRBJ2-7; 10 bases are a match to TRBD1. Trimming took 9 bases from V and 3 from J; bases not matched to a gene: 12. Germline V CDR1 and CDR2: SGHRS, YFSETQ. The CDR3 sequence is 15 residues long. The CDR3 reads CATSSPGQGVYEQYF. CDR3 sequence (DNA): TGCGCCACCTCCAGCCCCGGACAGGGGGTCTACGAGCAGTACTTC.

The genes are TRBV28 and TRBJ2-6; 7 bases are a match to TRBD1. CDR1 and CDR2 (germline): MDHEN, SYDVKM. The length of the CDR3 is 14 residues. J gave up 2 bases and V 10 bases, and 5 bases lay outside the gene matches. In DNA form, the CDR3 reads TGTGCCACCACGACAGGGACTGGGGCCAACGTCCTGACTTTC. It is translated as CATTTGTGANVLTF.

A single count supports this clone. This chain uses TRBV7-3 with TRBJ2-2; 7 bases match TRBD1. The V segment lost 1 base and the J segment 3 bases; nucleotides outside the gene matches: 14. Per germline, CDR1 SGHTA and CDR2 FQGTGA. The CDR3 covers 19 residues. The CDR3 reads CASSLIRSGRGRDTGELFF. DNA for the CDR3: TGTGCCAGCAGCTTAATAAGGAGTGGAAGGGGGCGAGACACCGGGGAGCTGTTTTTT.